Here is one T cell receptor beta chain with its context. Its antigen remains unidentified. This record comes from a study of CD8 T cells in ankylosing spondylitis. Study findings and constraints: Blood of patients with ankylosing spondylitis appeared to be characterized by a TCR beta motif of eight highly homologous variants.

A quantitative 5'-RACE method, one with molecular barcodes, was used to make TCR beta libraries. TCRdb processed the 5' RACE reads anew with MiXCR; each CDR3 protein has one entry. The sample consists of 390,000 or so distinct CDR3 sequences, about 20% of them appearing once. This CDR3 is built from 15 residues. In germline, CDR1 is LNHDA, CDR2 SQIVND (reference sequence). V was shortened by 7 bases and J by 1 base, with 15 bases between the two germline ends. The sample consisted of blood, either unsorted or a sorted T cell fraction (not recorded which). This sequence was found in a male donor with ankylosing spondylitis. The V call is TRBV19, the J call TRBJ2-3; D not certain. Written as DNA, the CDR3 is TGTGCCAGTACCCCCTTACTTGGGGGCACAGATACGCAGTATTTT. Its translation is CASTPLLGGTDTQYF.